These 11 T cell receptor beta chains were sequenced from one sample in a study of technical replicates of blood from a few donors. Clones were read by immunoSEQ multiplex PCR, and TCRdb kept only the in-frame ones, dropping some. The table shows under 85,000 clones, with almost 98% occurring only once. Sequencing was done on a sample of T cells isolated from PBMCs. The source is a human donor in good health.

V and J are TRBV10-3 and TRBJ1-2, with 9 bases that match TRBD1. Germline-derived CDR1 and CDR2 are ENHRY and SYGVKD. The V and J ends lost 5 bases and 2 bases, in that order; junction bases with no gene match: 9. The CDR3 contains 16 residues. The CDR3 is CAISRTGGSTNYGYTF. CDR3 nucleotides: TGTGCCATCAGTCGTACAGGGGGCTCAACGAACTATGGCTACACCTTC.

V is TRBV10-3 and J is TRBJ1-1; 9 nucleotides align to TRBD1. Unmatched junction bases numbered 14, after V lost 5 bases and J lost 4 bases. Germline values: CDR1 ENHRY, CDR2 SYGVKD. The CDR3 loop spans 17 amino acids. The CDR3 loop reads CAISMHVGTGIPTEAFF. As DNA, the CDR3 is TGTGCCATCAGTATGCATGTCGGGACAGGGATCCCCACTGAAGCTTTCTTT.

V is TRBV6-1 and J is TRBJ1-1; D might be TRBD1 (6 bases). The CDR3 is 14 amino acids. Germline assignment: CDR1 MNHNS and CDR2 SASEGT. V lost 6 bases and J 4 bases, leaving 15 bases between the germline ends. In nucleotides, the CDR3 is TGTGCCAGCAGCGAGGGGGTAGGGGGCACTGAAGCTTTCTTT. This translates into CASSEGVGGTEAFF.

This chain connects TRBV11-2 to TRBJ1-1; the D is unclear. The CDR3 spans 14 residues. The germline gives CDR1 SGHAT, CDR2 FQNNGV. The V end was cut by 5 bases, the J end by 1 base, with 11 bases between. DNA of the CDR3: TGTGCCAGCAGCCCAACGACGGGGAACACTGAAGCTTTCTTT. Residues: CASSPTTGNTEAFF.

The V and J genes are TRBV15 and TRBJ1-1, with unresolved D. Trimming stripped 5 bases from V and 10 bases from J, with 11 bases between. The CDR3 sequence is 11 residues long. Looked up from germline, CDR1 is LNHNV and CDR2 is YYDKDF (reference sequence). The DNA of the CDR3 is TGTGCCACCAGCCCCTCGGAGTCAGCTTTCTTT. Amino acid sequence: CATSPSESAFF. The full variable domain, rest sourced from reference TRBV15 and TRBJ1-1, is DAMVIQNPRYQVTQFGKPVTLSCSQTLNHNVMYWYQQKSSQAPKLLFHYYDKDFNNEADTPDNFQSRRPNTSFCFLDIRSPGLGDTAMYLCATSPSESAFFGQGTRLTVV.

The rearrangement joins TRBV2 to TRBJ2-3; the D is unclear. The V gene lost 7 bases and the J gene lost 6 bases, with 11 bases spanning the gap. Germline lookup yields CDR1 SNHLY and CDR2 FYNNEI. The CDR3 is 12 residues long. The CDR3, as DNA: TGTGCCAGCACCCCCCTCCGGGATACGCAGTATTTT. It specifies CASTPLRDTQYF.

This clone was seen just once. V is TRBV18 and J is TRBJ2-2; perhaps TRBD2 as D (5 bases). The V gene lost 1 base and the J gene lost 0 bases, with 6 bases spanning the gap. Germline loops: CDR1 KGHSH, CDR2 LQKENI. This CDR3 has 15 residues. The CDR3 protein is CASSPQGANTGELFF. In DNA, the CDR3 is TGTGCCAGCTCACCACAGGGAGCGAACACCGGGGAGCTGTTTTTT.

The rearrangement links TRBV15 to TRBJ1-5; D is unresolved. Germline V gene data show CDR1 as LNHNV and CDR2 as YYDKDF (reference sequence). The germline V and J ends were trimmed by 0 bases and 6 bases, with 6 bases remaining between them. There are 13 residues in the CDR3. CDR3 in DNA: TGTGCCACCAGCAGAGATCTGGCTCAGCCCCAGCATTTT. Translated: CATSRDLAQPQHF.

The CDR3, as DNA: TGTGCCAGCAGCCCCAGACTAGCGGGAGGGCAAGAGACCCAGTACTTC. Amino acid sequence: CASSPRLAGGQETQYF. This rearrangement joins TRBV28 to TRBJ2-5; 14 bases agree with TRBD2. The germline gives CDR1 MDHEN, CDR2 SYDVKM. V shed 6 bases and J 2 bases; nucleotides not matched to a gene: 5. This CDR3 is built from 16 residues.

V and J are TRBV7-9 and TRBJ2-2; tentative D call: TRBD2 (5 bases). The V gene's germline CDR1 is SEHNR and CDR2 FQNEAQ (reference sequence). With 9 bases removed from V and 5 bases from J, the gap between germline ends came to 10 bases. This CDR3 is 12 amino acids long. CDR3 amino acids: CASSGGTGELFF. The CDR3 bases are TGTGCCAGTTCCGGAGGAACCGGGGAGCTGTTTTTT.

The chain links TRBV5-1 to TRBJ2-7, with 16 bases aligning to TRBD2. The germline gives CDR1 SGHRS, CDR2 YFSETQ. This CDR3 is built from 16 residues. V lost 4 bases, J lost 1 base, and 2 bases stayed unmatched. In nucleotides, the CDR3 is TGCGCCAGCAGCGGGACTAGCGGGGGGGCATCCTACGAGCAGTACTTC. Its translation: CASSGTSGGASYEQYF.